The next 2 T cell receptor beta chains were all read from a single sample in a study of blood T cell repertoires in COVID-19. TCRdb keeps only in-frame clones here, not all; method: immunoSEQ multiplex PCR. The sample comprises about 50,000 clones, roughly nine tenths of which are singletons, and around 27% rests with the top ten. The specimen was peripheral blood. The origin of the receptors is a human donor in a cohort sampled during active COVID-19.

The CDR3 sequence: CASSRGQGPSYEQYF. The CDR3 coding sequence is TGTGCCAGCAGCCGGGGACAGGGGCCCTCCTACGAGCAGTACTTC. This chain joins TRBV5-4 and TRBJ2-7; 10 bases align to TRBD1. Germline-derived CDR1 and CDR2 are SGHNT and YYREEE (reference sequence). V shed 4 bases and J 0 bases; nucleotides not matched to a gene: 4. The CDR3 totals 15 residues.

This clone was counted once. This chain uses TRBV5-5 with TRBJ2-1; D may be TRBD1 (5 bases). Germline lookup yields CDR1 SGHKS and CDR2 YYEKEE (reference sequence). V shed 4 bases and J shed 6 bases, with 20 bases lying between them. The CDR3 extends over 16 amino acids. Written as DNA, the CDR3 is TGTGCCAGCAGCCCTATCCAGGGCAGTTTATCCAATGAGCAGTTCTTC. It codes for CASSPIQGSLSNEQFF.